A single sample gave rise to the 24 T cell receptor beta chains below, sequenced in a study of T cell repertoires in cytomegalovirus infection. From the reads, TCRdb called clonotypes with MiXCR, one entry per CDR3 protein. The sample consists of about 500,000 distinct CDR3 sequences, around 35% of them appearing once. Their specific antigens are unknown. The sequenced sample was cultured PBMCs, obtained from culture after CMV antigen stimulation. These receptors all come from a human donor in good health (CMV status not recorded). Some clones in this sample may be carry-over from other donors' samples.

The chain is built from TRBV7-2 and TRBJ1-4, with 7 nucleotides matching TRBD1. The V gene end was trimmed by 5 bases and the J gene end by 7 bases; junction bases not matched to a gene: 7. This CDR3 region has 14 residues. Germline lookup yields CDR1 SGHTA and CDR2 FQGNSA. DNA for the CDR3: TGTGCCAGCAGCGGAGGGGGCGCAGGTGAAAAACTGTTTTTT. It translates to CASSGGGAGEKLFF.

This rearrangement joins TRBV29-1 to TRBJ2-1; maybe TRBD2 (6 bases). The germline CDR1 and CDR2 sequences are SQVTM and ANQGSEA. This CDR3 is built from 15 residues. Trimming removed 6 bases at V and 4 bases at J, with 19 bases between. DNA for the CDR3: TGCAGCGTGGGCCCTGCGTTAGCGGATTACAATGAGCAGTTCTTC. It codes for CSVGPALADYNEQFF.

The chain combines TRBV9 with TRBJ1-4; D gene unclear. From germline, CDR1 is SGDLS and CDR2 YYNGEE. The ends were cut back, 0 bases at V and 0 bases at J, with 15 bases in the middle. The CDR3 consists of 18 residues. The CDR3 DNA is TGTGCCAGCAGCGTAGACCCGGCGGCGGCGGCAACTAATGAAAAACTGTTTTTT. Residues: CASSVDPAAAATNEKLFF. Full variable domain (missing parts from reference TRBV9 and TRBJ1-4): DSGVTQTPKHLITATGQRVTLRCSPRSGDLSVYWYQQSLDQGLQFLIQYYNGEERAKGNILERFSAQQFPDLHSELNLSSLELGDSALYFCASSVDPAAAATNEKLFFGSGTQLSVL.

This clonotype occurred a few times. This chain joins TRBV6-5 and TRBJ2-3, with D unresolved. The CDR3 has 14 amino acids. Trimming removed 5 bases from V and 2 bases from J, with 11 bases in between. Germline V CDR1 and CDR2: MNHEY, SVGAGI. CDR3 region: CASSIYRSTDTQYF. CDR3 DNA sequence: TGTGCCAGCAGTATCTATCGATCCACAGATACGCAGTATTTT.

Turning to this clonotype: A junction end diverges from the germline sequence, so it may reflect a read error. The J gene is TRBJ2-5, the V gene TRBV27; the match to TRBD1 covers 7 bases. The CDR3 is 13 amino acids. The germline V gene has CDR1 MNHEY and CDR2 SMNVEV (reference sequence). The CDR3: CASRKTGLESQYF. The CDR3 coding sequence is TGTGCCAGCAGAAAGACAGGGTTGGAGAGCCAGTACTTC.

In its sample, this clonotype was seen once. The chain has TRBV6-8 and TRBJ2-7, with 9 bases fitting TRBD1. V shed 10 bases, J shed 3 bases, and the junction held 7 bases outside the gene matches. The CDR3 contains 13 residues. From germline, CDR1 is MNHGY and CDR2 SAAAGT. CDR3 residues: CATGQGHFYEQYF. CDR3 in DNA: TGTGCCACCGGACAGGGGCACTTCTACGAGCAGTACTTC.

In this sample, this clonotype turned up a few times. This sequence joins TRBV12-3 or TRBV12-4 and TRBJ2-1; TRBD2 is a possible D gene (5 bases). Trimming took off 3 bases at V and 3 bases at J, with 15 bases between the two ends. This CDR3 is 16 amino acids long. CDR3 sequence: CASSFSWEKGYNEQFF. Here the CDR3 DNA reads TGTGCCAGCAGTTTTTCATGGGAGAAGGGCTACAATGAGCAGTTCTTC.

The chain links TRBV19 to TRBJ1-2; no firm D call. Between the trimmed V and J ends, which lost 2 bases and 4 bases, there was a span of 17 bases. Germline V gene data show CDR1 as LNHDA and CDR2 as SQIVND (reference sequence). CDR3 length equals 16 residues. Here the CDR3 reads CASSIIKGRITYGYTF. The CDR3 region has the DNA TGTGCCAGTAGTATAATCAAGGGCAGGATAACCTATGGCTACACCTTC.

The V and J genes are TRBV10-3 and TRBJ1-1, with D hard to call. Trimming took 4 bases from V and 5 from J, leaving 17 bases between them. The CDR3 sequence is 15 residues long. Germline V lookup: CDR1 ENHRY, CDR2 SYGVKD. The CDR3 DNA is TGTGCCATCAGTGGGGATCGGGGTGGTGTGACTGAAGCTTTCTTT. It specifies CAISGDRGGVTEAFF.

This clonotype has more than one count but fewer than ten. The V call is TRBV7-9, the J call TRBJ2-5; no firm D call. Germline values: CDR1 SEHNR, CDR2 FQNEAQ (reference sequence). The CDR3 has 13 amino acids. The V gene lost 5 bases and the J gene lost 4 bases, with 11 bases spanning the gap. CDR3 nucleotides: TGTGCCAGCAGCCCCGAGGACCCAGAGACCCAGTACTTC. It translates to CASSPEDPETQYF.

In this sample, this clonotype turned up once. The V gene is TRBV19, the J gene TRBJ2-7; D ambiguous. The V gene's germline CDR1 is LNHDA and CDR2 SQIVND (reference sequence). The V and J ends lost 1 base and 7 bases respectively, with 11 bases between them. The CDR3 has 13 amino acids. CDR3 loop: CASSIAANTEQYV. The CDR3 nucleotides are TGTGCCAGTAGTATAGCGGCCAATACGGAGCAGTACGTC.

This clonotype was counted at least ten times. The V call is TRBV6-2 or TRBV6-3, the J call TRBJ2-5; TRBD2 aligns across 11 bases. Germline values: CDR1 MNHEY, CDR2 SVGEGT. The CDR3 has 15 residues. J gave up 4 bases and V 2 bases, and 3 bases lay outside the gene matches. The CDR3 is CASSYTSGSGETQYF. The DNA of the CDR3 is TGTGCCAGCAGTTACACTAGCGGGAGTGGAGAGACCCAGTACTTC.

The V and J genes are TRBV18 and TRBJ2-5; 9 bases align to TRBD2. Germline CDR1 reads KGHSH; CDR2 reads LQKENI. Trimming cost V 3 bases and J 2 bases; bases outside gene matches: 4. This CDR3 comprises 15 residues. The CDR3 DNA follows: TGTGCCAGCTCACCGACTCTAGCGGGGCAAGAGACCCAGTACTTC. It codes for CASSPTLAGQETQYF.

The J gene is TRBJ2-1, the V gene TRBV6-7; 8 positions agree with TRBD2. TRBV6-7 is recorded as an ORF, its role being uncertain. With 4 bases clipped from V and 2 bases from J, the junction kept 7 bases outside the gene matches. The CDR3 sequence is 16 residues long. This CDR3 is CASSCPGGPPYNEQFF. CDR3 in DNA: TGTGCCAGCAGTTGTCCGGGAGGGCCGCCCTACAATGAGCAGTTCTTC.

This clonotype turned up a few times. V and J are TRBV7-6 and TRBJ2-3; D perhaps matches TRBD2 (5 bases). Germline values: CDR1 SGHVS, CDR2 FNYEAQ. The CDR3 spans 16 residues. Trimming stripped 1 base from V and 3 bases from J, with 14 bases between. CDR3 amino acids: CASSLGAGTRTDTQYF. Here the CDR3 DNA reads TGTGCCAGCAGCTTAGGGGCGGGCACGAGGACAGATACGCAGTATTTT.

This clonotype was observed a handful of times. The chain recombines TRBV7-2 with TRBJ1-5; D uncertain. Per the germline V gene, CDR1 is SGHTA and CDR2 is FQGNSA. V lost 5 bases, J lost 7 bases, and 18 bases lay in between. CDR3 length: 15 residues. CDR3 in amino acids: CASSPRGDRLQPQHF. The CDR3 DNA sequence: TGTGCCAGCAGCCCCCGCGGGGATCGTTTGCAGCCCCAGCATTTT. The full variable domain, rest sourced from reference TRBV7-2 and TRBJ1-5, is GAGVSQSPSNKVTEKGKDVELRCDPISGHTALYWYRQSLGQGLEFLIYFQGNSAPDKSGLPSDRFSAERTGGSVSTLTIQRTQQEDSAVYLCASSPRGDRLQPQHFGDGTRLSIL.

The chain recombines TRBV6-5 with TRBJ2-7, with a weak D call TRBD1 (5 bases). The CDR3 loop spans 14 amino acids. Deletions cut 2 bases from V and 0 bases from J, with 8 bases between. CDR1 MNHEY and CDR2 SVGAGI come from the germline V gene. CDR3: CASSYGHLSYEQYF. The CDR3, as DNA: TGTGCCAGCAGTTACGGACACCTCTCCTACGAGCAGTACTTC.

This clonotype was detected many times. The V call is TRBV7-2, the J call TRBJ1-1; the D is unclear. Trimming stripped 3 bases from V and 10 bases from J, with 15 bases between. This CDR3 has 13 amino acids. Germline CDR1 is SGHTA and CDR2 is FQGNSA. The CDR3 DNA follows: TGTGCCAGCAGCTTCACCGGAATGGGGATAGCTTTCTTT. Translated: CASSFTGMGIAFF.

This clonotype was found a few times. The chain employs TRBV19 and TRBJ2-6; a weak D match, TRBD1 (6 bases). CDR1 and CDR2 (germline): LNHDA, SQIVND (reference sequence). Trimming left V 10 bases short and J 2 bases short, with 12 bases between. The length of the CDR3 is 14 residues. DNA of the CDR3: TGTGCCACCGCCAGACAGGCTGGGGCCAACGTCCTGACTTTC. It codes for CATARQAGANVLTF.

This chain joins TRBV9 and TRBJ1-2; 8 positions agree with TRBD1. CDR1 and CDR2 (germline): SGDLS, YYNGEE. The V segment lost 4 bases and the J segment 7 bases; nucleotides outside the gene matches: 9. The length of the CDR3 is 14 residues. Here the CDR3 reads CASSPQGAGGGYTF. CDR3 in DNA: TGTGCCAGCAGCCCCCAGGGGGCGGGAGGTGGCTACACCTTC.

The chain combines TRBV12-3 or TRBV12-4 with TRBJ1-1; possible D gene TRBD1, 5 bases. The CDR3 spans 13 residues. V lost 9 bases and J lost 0, with 11 bases in between. The CDR3 DNA sequence: TGTGCCAGTACGGGACGGGTGAACACTGAAGCTTTCTTT. It translates to CASTGRVNTEAFF.

The chain links TRBV5-1 to TRBJ1-4; D call uncertain. The CDR3 has 17 amino acids. The V and J ends lost 4 bases and 4 bases respectively, with 20 bases between them. CDR1 and CDR2 (germline): SGHRS, YFSETQ. CDR3 coding DNA: TGCGCCAGCAGCCTGGAACCGCGGGCGCGGAGTAATGAAAAACTGTTTTTT. Its translation: CASSLEPRARSNEKLFF.

V usage is TRBV2 and J usage is TRBJ2-7; D gene uncertain. Germline values: CDR1 SNHLY, CDR2 FYNNEI. CDR3 length: 12 amino acids. Between the trimmed V and J ends, which lost 7 bases and 11 bases, there was a span of 18 bases. In nucleotides, the CDR3 is TGTGCCAGCAACATAGGCACCCCCACGGAGTACGTC. Its protein is CASNIGTPTEYV.

There are a few counts of this clonotype. V usage is TRBV19 and J usage is TRBJ1-5; 8 bases align to TRBD1. CDR3 length: 14 residues. Germline V gives CDR1 LNHDA, CDR2 SQIVND (reference sequence). After removal of 4 bases from V and 7 bases from J, the junction contained 6 bases not matched to a gene. The CDR3 spells CASSRGQGEQPQHF. Written as DNA, the CDR3 is TGTGCCAGTAGTAGAGGACAGGGTGAGCAGCCCCAGCATTTT. Supplemented by reference TRBV19 and TRBJ1-5, the full variable domain reads DGGITQSPKYLFRKEGQNVTLSCEQNLNHDAMYWYRQDPGQGLRLIYYSQIVNDFQKGDIAEGYSVSREKKESFPLTVTSAQKNPTAFYLCASSRGQGEQPQHFGDGTRLSIL.